This T cell receptor beta chain stems from a study of human T cells and chemical hapten exposure. Whole-study findings and limits: DPC sensitization did not alter TCRs above 1 in 1000 frequency.

Time point specified: patch test 3, about 24 weeks after DPC sensitization. Treatment in this sample: therapeutic diphenylcyclopropenone sensitization with weekly scalp DPC. At least ten counts were recorded for this clonotype. Its antigen is undetermined. It was the library that attached unique molecular identifiers to individual cDNA molecules. The authors' processing: Ranging from about 20,000 to 750,000, TCR counts per sample had a median value of approximately 99,000. From the RACE reads, TCRdb called clonotypes with MiXCR, one entry per CDR3 protein. Clone size and V and J calls follow TCRdb, not the original study. The sample gives tens of thousands of distinct CDR3 sequences, around 10% of which show up once; 1.4% is in the top ten. The material was whole blood, obtained in connection with sensitization to the hapten diphenylcyclopropenone (DPC). This sequence was found in a woman aged 45-65 years with alopecia areata. Some clones in this sample may be carry-over from other donors' samples.

CDR3 residues: CAISDDGGRGKTQYF. The DNA for the CDR3 is TGTGCCATCAGTGATGACGGCGGGAGAGGAAAGACCCAGTACTTC. The chain employs TRBV10-3 and TRBJ2-5, with 7 positions matching TRBD2. Trimming removed 3 bases from V and 6 bases from J; junction bases left unmatched: 10. Germline V lookup: CDR1 ENHRY, CDR2 SYGVKD. CDR3 size: 15 residues.